This TCR beta chain was identified during a study of tumor and adjacent non-tumor tissue in lung cancer. The template was RNA from unsorted bulk tissue. The normal lung tissue was taken more than 3 cm from the tumor edge. Three rounds of nested PCR, following a modified ARM-PCR protocol, produced the TCRbeta library. TCRdb reprocessed the multiplex PCR reads with MiXCR, giving one entry per CDR3 protein. Here the sample spans about 75,000 distinct CDR3 sequences, roughly 75% being singletons. The CDR3 has 17 amino acids. From germline, CDR1 is SGHAT and CDR2 FQNNGV. Trimming at V came to 7 bases and at J to 0 bases, leaving 12 bases not matched to a gene.

Material: distant non-tumor lung tissue. This chain links TRBV11-2 with TRBJ2-1, with 7 bases matching TRBD2. This sequence was found in a woman between 45 and 65 years old with non-small cell lung cancer. CDR3 DNA: TGTGCCAGCACCCGAGAGGGCGGGGGAGGCTCCTACAATGAGCAGTTCTTC. Translating gives CASTREGGGGSYNEQFF.